This record looks at one TCR beta chain sequence and its context. Its antigen is unidentified. The germline V and J ends were trimmed by 0 bases and 3 bases, with 8 bases remaining between them. The CDR3 has 14 residues. The germline V gene has CDR1 MGHRA and CDR2 YSYEKL. Naive CD8 cells were CD45RO-negative, positively selected for CCR7, excluding terminally differentiated effector memory CD45RA+ cells. In replicate PCRs of sorted subsets, roughly 210 ng DNA, roughly 31,000 T cell genomes, was used. Repertoires were generated with immunoSEQ multiplex PCR, while TCRdb's copy carries only in-frame clones and drops some. The sample holds about 2.1 million clones; around 93% are singletons and the top ten take 1.5% to 2%. This sample stems from a study of shared clonotypes between healthy human individuals. Regarding the study as a whole: Relative to their counterparts shared across all four donors, non-shared clonotypes exhibited diminished generation probabilities.

This clonotype was obtained from a man between 18 and 29 years old in good health. Some clones in this sample may be carry-over from other donors' samples. The chain uses TRBV4-1 and TRBJ1-2, with unresolved D. The sequencing sample was made of naive CD8+ T cells from PBMCs. CDR3 sequence reads: CASSQDRNYYGYTF. CDR3 coding DNA: TGCGCCAGCAGCCAAGACAGGAACTACTATGGCTACACCTTC.